The 19 T cell receptor beta chains below come from one sample, sequenced in a study of T-cell reconstitution after alpha-beta-depleted transplantation in children. A TCRbeta library incorporating unique molecular identifiers was prepared. TCRdb ran MiXCR on the PCR reads and lists one entry per CDR3 protein. The data contain about 980,000 distinct CDR3 sequences, roughly 29% of them seen just once; the ten biggest clones take up under 30%. The sample was PBMCs, mostly from graft donor cells, taken 360 days after TCRalphabeta/CD19-depleted stem cell transplant. These receptors all stem from a boy in the first two years of life who had a stem cell transplant for SCID, so the T cells may come from the graft donor.

The V and J genes are TRBV15 and TRBJ1-1; D unresolved. Germline V gene data show CDR1 as LNHNV and CDR2 as YYDKDF (reference sequence). This CDR3 region has 14 residues. Trimming cost V 1 base and J 4 bases, with 10 bases left between them. The CDR3 reads CATSRVREVTEAFF. The CDR3 bases are TGTGCCACCAGCAGAGTAAGGGAAGTCACTGAAGCTTTCTTT.

This clonotype was detected ten times or more. The chain uses TRBV5-1 and TRBJ2-7, with D perhaps matching TRBD1 (5 bases). In germline, CDR1 is SGHRS, CDR2 YFSETQ. Deletions cut 0 bases from V and 7 bases from J, with 8 bases between. The CDR3 consists of 12 residues. The chain's CDR3 is CASSLAGKEQYF. The CDR3 DNA follows: TGCGCCAGCAGCTTGGCAGGGAAGGAGCAGTACTTC.

The V and J genes are TRBV12-3 or TRBV12-4 and TRBJ2-1; weak D call: TRBD2 (5 bases). CDR3 size: 17 residues. V lost 7 bases, J lost 0 bases, and 19 bases lay in between. The CDR3 region has the DNA TGTGCCAGCAACCGGTCCCCTAGAGCGGTCTCCTACAATGAGCAGTTCTTC. As protein: CASNRSPRAVSYNEQFF.

Concerning this clonotype itself: Compared with germline, one end of the junction differs, possibly owing to a read error. This chain links TRBV7-8 with TRBJ2-2; D call uncertain. The CDR3 extends over 16 amino acids. Looked up from germline, CDR1 is SGHVS and CDR2 is FQNEAQ. Written as DNA, the CDR3 is TGTGCCAGCAGCTTAGCGCACTCAGTCAACACCTGGGAGCTGTTTTTT. Amino acid sequence: CASSLAHSVNTWELFF.

V gene TRBV15 combines with J gene TRBJ1-5; no reliable D call. The CDR3 totals 17 residues. V was clipped by 0 bases and J by 4 bases, with 16 bases between them. In germline, CDR1 is LNHNV, CDR2 YYDKDF (reference sequence). Here the CDR3 reads CATSRDPETIRNQPQHF. The DNA of the CDR3 is TGTGCCACCAGCAGAGATCCTGAGACCATTAGGAATCAGCCCCAGCATTTT.

Only a few counts were recorded for this clonotype. The V and J genes are TRBV15 and TRBJ1-2; tentative D call: TRBD1 (6 bases). Trimming removed 5 bases at V and 1 base at J, with 11 bases between. Germline V gives CDR1 LNHNV, CDR2 YYDKDF (reference sequence). The CDR3 consists of 14 residues. CDR3 sequence (DNA): TGTGCCACCAGCGCCTGGACAGATAACTATGGCTACACCTTC. This sequence encodes CATSAWTDNYGYTF.

The CDR3 DNA follows: TGTGCCAGCAGCTTTCAGAGCGGCTATGGCTACACCTTC. Translating it yields CASSFQSGYGYTF. The chain recombines TRBV7-9 with TRBJ1-2; D is ambiguous. The CDR3 is made up of 13 amino acids. V lost 3 bases and J 4 bases, leaving 9 bases between the germline ends. Per germline, CDR1 SEHNR and CDR2 FQNEAQ (reference sequence).

This clonotype occurred a few times. V and J are TRBV5-1 and TRBJ1-1; D gene uncertain. CDR1 and CDR2 (germline): SGHRS, YFSETQ. This CDR3 is built from 14 residues. Between the trimmed V and J ends, which lost 4 bases and 0 bases, there was a span of 10 bases. This chain's CDR3 is CASSPSGMNTEAFF. DNA of the CDR3: TGCGCCAGCAGCCCTTCGGGGATGAACACTGAAGCTTTCTTT.

CDR3 sequence (DNA): TGTGCCAGCGGAGACAGGGTTAAAGAGACCCAGTACTTC. It yields the protein CASGDRVKETQYF. The rearrangement links TRBV12-3 or TRBV12-4 to TRBJ2-5; 7 bases are shared with TRBD1. The CDR3 totals 13 residues. J lost 3 bases, V lost 8 bases, and 6 bases had no gene match.

The rearrangement uses TRBV10-3 and TRBJ1-1, with TRBD1 matching 9 bases. Unmatched junction bases numbered 7, after V lost 7 bases and J lost 1 base. The CDR3 has 15 amino acids. Germline CDR1 is ENHRY and CDR2 is SYGVKD. The CDR3 here is CAIKDRGIGNTEAFF. As DNA, the CDR3 is TGTGCCATCAAGGACAGGGGAATAGGGAACACTGAAGCTTTCTTT.

This clonotype was seen a few times. The chain employs TRBV6-2 or TRBV6-3 and TRBJ1-5, with D uncertain. Trimming took 5 bases from V and 7 from J, leaving 9 bases between them. CDR1 is MNHEY and CDR2 is SVGEGT in the germline V gene. This CDR3 has 12 residues. CDR3 sequence: CASSERAQPQHF. CDR3 in DNA: TGTGCCAGCAGTGAGAGAGCGCAGCCCCAGCATTTT.

This chain's CDR3 is CSASVWGDQPQHF. The CDR3 bases are TGCAGTGCTAGTGTGTGGGGCGATCAGCCCCAGCATTTT. The chain couples TRBV20-1 to TRBJ1-5; perhaps TRBD1 as D (5 bases). The CDR3 sequence is 13 residues long. CDR1 and CDR2 (germline): DFQATT, SNEGSKA (reference sequence). Trimming took 3 bases from V and 5 from J, leaving 11 bases between them.

The V call is TRBV4-1, the J call TRBJ2-2, with 7 bases matching TRBD2. Germline V lookup: CDR1 MGHRA, CDR2 YSYEKL. V was clipped by 5 bases and J by 13 bases; unmatched bases: 10. The CDR3 extends over 13 amino acids. CDR3 sequence: CASSSRSGMGLFF. Here the CDR3 DNA reads TGCGCCAGCAGCTCCCGAAGCGGGATGGGGCTGTTTTTT.

This clonotype was found a few times. The V call is TRBV15, the J call TRBJ2-1, with D possibly TRBD1 on 5 matching bases. CDR3 size: 18 residues. From germline, CDR1 is LNHNV and CDR2 YYDKDF (reference sequence). Trimming took off 0 bases at V and 2 bases at J, with 17 bases between the two ends. The CDR3 nucleotides are TGTGCCACCAGCAGAGATGGGCCAGGGAAAGCGCCCTACAATGAGCAGTTCTTC. It specifies CATSRDGPGKAPYNEQFF.

This clonotype has just a few counts. This chain links TRBV20-1 with TRBJ2-3; D remains unclear. The germline CDR1 and CDR2 sequences are DFQATT and SNEGSKA (reference sequence). This CDR3 has 12 amino acids. V lost 4 bases to trimming and J lost 3 bases, with 8 bases between them. This chain's CDR3 is CSAKFATDTQYF. Written as DNA, the CDR3 is TGCAGTGCTAAATTTGCAACAGATACGCAGTATTTT.

The chain has TRBV5-6 and TRBJ2-7; TRBD2 matches 9 bases. This CDR3 is 15 amino acids long. Per the germline V gene, CDR1 is SGHDT and CDR2 is YYEEEE. V gave up 5 bases and J gave up 2 bases; unmatched junction bases: 8. The CDR3 protein is CASSGGLAKAYEQYF. CDR3 DNA sequence: TGTGCCAGCAGTGGAGGACTAGCGAAAGCCTACGAGCAGTACTTC.

This clonotype was detected a few times. V gene TRBV20-1 combines with J gene TRBJ1-5; D gene ambiguous. The CDR3 extends over 11 amino acids. The V gene lost 3 bases and the J gene lost 11 bases, with 11 bases spanning the gap. The germline V gene encodes CDR1 DFQATT and CDR2 SNEGSKA (reference sequence). The DNA for the CDR3 is TGCAGTGCTAGCCTCGGGGAGACCCAGCATTTT. It is translated as CSASLGETQHF.

CDR3 residues: CASSRVGRLAGDQETQYF. The CDR3 DNA reads TGTGCCAGCAGTCGGGTGGGGCGGCTAGCGGGGGATCAAGAGACCCAGTACTTC. The rearrangement uses TRBV28 and TRBJ2-5; 10 bases agree with TRBD2. CDR1 and CDR2 (germline): MDHEN, SYDVKM. The CDR3 runs 18 residues. J gave up 2 bases and V 5 bases, and 14 bases lay outside the gene matches. The variable domain in full, completed from reference TRBV28 and TRBJ2-5, reads DVKVTQSSRYLVKRTGEKVFLECVQDMDHENMFWYRQDPGLGLRLIYFSYDVKMKEKGDIPEGYSVSREKKERFSLILESASTNQTSMYLCASSRVGRLAGDQETQYFGPGTRLLVL.

This chain links TRBV5-1 with TRBJ2-7; no clear D gene. Germline assignment: CDR1 SGHRS and CDR2 YFSETQ. V was trimmed by 4 bases and J by 3 bases, leaving 14 bases between them. CDR3 length: 14 residues. CDR3 in amino acids: CASSLNSDLYEQYF. The CDR3 DNA is TGCGCCAGCAGCCTCAACAGTGATCTCTACGAGCAGTACTTC.